This T cell receptor (beta chain) appears in the sequencing data of a study of blood T cell repertoires in COVID-19. Study at large: Samples of COVID-19 (acute and convalescent) were obtained from the United States, Italy and Spain.

The table came from immunoSEQ multiplex PCR; TCRdb's copy has only in-frame clones and leaves some out. The table has fewer than 250,000 clones, 83% seen once. V lost 0 bases and J lost 3; bases outside the gene matches: 6. From germline, CDR1 is SGHRS and CDR2 YFSETQ. This CDR3 has 16 amino acids. This clonotype was sampled from a woman aged 40 to 50 with active or convalescent COVID-19. This chain joins TRBV5-1 and TRBJ2-7; 10 nucleotides line up with TRBD2. The specimen sequenced was peripheral blood. DNA for the CDR3: TGCGCCAGCAGCTTGGGCCCTAGCGGGGGCTACTACGAGCAGTACTTC. Translation gives CASSLGPSGGYYEQYF. The complete variable domain, with remaining parts taken from reference TRBV5-1 and TRBJ2-7, reads KAGVTQTPRYLIKTRGQQVTLSCSPISGHRSVSWYQQTPGQGLQFLFEYFSETQRNKGNFPGRFSGRQFSNSRSEMNVSTLELGDSALYLCASSLGPSGGYYEQYFGPGTRLTVT.